The following is a T cell receptor (beta chain) sequence with its context. CDR3 length equals 15 residues. J lost 3 bases, V lost 5 bases, and 7 bases had no gene match. CDR1 SGHVS and CDR2 FQNEAQ come from the germline V gene. Using immunoSEQ multiplex PCR, the repertoire was profiled, and TCRdb retains in-frame clones only, with some absent. The profile shows around 250,000 clones, around 82% of them singletons. These data originate in a study of blood T cell repertoires in COVID-19. The V and J genes are TRBV7-8 and TRBJ2-7; 10 bases agree with TRBD2. This TCR derives from a young woman with acute or convalescent COVID-19. Material for sequencing was peripheral blood. For the CDR3, the DNA is TGTGCCAGCAGCGGCGGACTAGCGGAAATCTACGAGCAGTACTTC. Translated: CASSGGLAEIYEQYF.